This T cell receptor beta chain is drawn from a study of T cells in localized non-small cell lung cancer. Findings and caveats of the study: Median approximately 61 top-100 tumor clones were shared with paired adjacent lung. Investigators sequenced only a single tumor region, leaving heterogeneity possible. The study linked higher blood T cell density to longer overall survival. Uninvolved adjacent lung had higher T cell clonality than tumor and all other tissues.

TCRdb keeps only in-frame clones here, not all; method: immunoSEQ multiplex PCR. The sample lists approximately 64,000 clones, 90% occurring once. As to this clone: What it binds is unknown.

V lost 6 bases to trimming and J lost 7 bases, with 21 bases between them. The germline V gene encodes CDR1 LNHDA and CDR2 SQIVND (reference sequence). The CDR3 length is 16 residues. The chain links TRBV19 to TRBJ2-2; either TRBD1 or TRBD2 may fit D (6 bases each). The source was peripheral blood, collected before any cancer treatment. The sequence derives from a woman aged 40-69 years with stage I lung adenocarcinoma. The CDR3 DNA reads as TGTGCCAGTAGGGAGTCGGGGGCAGGCTTAGGCGGGGAGCTGTTTTTT. Its translation: CASRESGAGLGGELFF.